The 29 T cell receptor beta chains below were found in one sample sequenced in a study. TCRdb reanalysed the RT-PCR reads using MiXCR and keeps one entry per CDR3 protein. The repertoire consists of about 680,000 distinct CDR3 sequences, with 14% occurring once and the leading ten covering roughly 3.6%. Sequencing was carried out using memory CD4+ T cells from blood. The origin of the receptors is a female donor in good health, serving as a healthy control.

This chain uses TRBV9 with TRBJ1-1; D is uncertain. The CDR3 length is 14 residues. V was clipped by 3 bases and J by 0 bases, with 9 bases between them. CDR1 is SGDLS, CDR2 YYNGEE, per germline. The CDR3 loop reads CASSATTLNTEAFF. CDR3 coding DNA: TGTGCCAGCAGCGCGACCACACTGAACACTGAAGCTTTCTTT.

The V gene is TRBV6-2 or TRBV6-3, the J gene TRBJ2-1; D unclear. V dropped 5 bases and J dropped 14 bases, with 22 bases sitting between them. CDR1 MNHEY and CDR2 SVGEGT come from the germline V gene. This CDR3 has 14 amino acids. The CDR3 reads CASSPHQGASLEFF. The CDR3 DNA reads as TGTGCCAGCAGTCCACATCAAGGCGCGTCACTGGAGTTCTTC.

This clonotype came up many times. The chain joins TRBV29-1 to TRBJ1-3, with D perhaps matching TRBD1 (5 bases). V lost 4 bases and J 0 bases, leaving 7 bases between the germline ends. CDR1 and CDR2 (germline): SQVTM, ANQGSEA. This CDR3 has 13 residues. This CDR3 is CSVAGISGNTIYF. CDR3 coding DNA: TGCAGCGTTGCAGGGATCTCTGGAAACACCATATATTTT.

This sequence joins TRBV12-3 or TRBV12-4 and TRBJ1-5, with D perhaps matching TRBD1 (5 bases). The CDR3 is 14 amino acids. V dropped 4 bases and J dropped 4 bases, with 11 bases sitting between them. The CDR3 loop reads CASSSGRDNQPQHF. The CDR3 coding sequence is TGTGCCAGCAGTTCGGGACGGGATAATCAGCCCCAGCATTTT.

The rearrangement joins TRBV7-6 to TRBJ2-3; D gene uncertain. This CDR3 spans 13 amino acids. V gave up 0 bases and J gave up 4 bases, with 5 bases separating them. Germline assignment: CDR1 SGHVS and CDR2 FNYEAQ. In nucleotides, the CDR3 is TGTGCCAGCAGCTTAGCTATCCCAGATACGCAGTATTTT. This gives the protein CASSLAIPDTQYF. Full variable domain (outside the CDR3, taken from reference TRBV7-6 and TRBJ2-3): GAGVSQSPRYKVTKRGQDVALRCDPISGHVSLYWYRQALGQGPEFLTYFNYEAQQDKSGLPNDRFSAERPEGSISTLTIQRTEQRDSAMYRCASSLAIPDTQYFGPGTRLTVL.

CDR3 residues: CASSPSPARTDTQYF. In DNA, the CDR3 is TGTGCCAGCAGCCCTAGTCCAGCGCGCACAGATACGCAGTATTTT. The V and J genes are TRBV7-2 and TRBJ2-3; D is unresolved. In germline, CDR1 is SGHTA, CDR2 FQGNSA. The germline V and J ends were trimmed by 5 bases and 1 base, with 13 bases remaining between them. This CDR3 region has 15 residues.

This clonotype was seen a few times. This chain uses TRBV20-1 with TRBJ2-7; the match to TRBD2 covers 7 bases. This CDR3 has 12 residues. V dropped 4 bases and J dropped 4; count of bases not matched to a gene: 4. Germline V gene sequence: CDR1 DFQATT, CDR2 SNEGSKA (reference sequence). CDR3 sequence reads: CSAKAGVYEQYF. As DNA, the CDR3 is TGCAGTGCTAAGGCGGGAGTGTACGAGCAGTACTTC.

This clonotype appeared a few times. The V and J genes are TRBV12-3 or TRBV12-4 and TRBJ2-7; 8 nucleotides match TRBD2. The CDR3 extends over 13 amino acids. Unmatched junction bases numbered 4, after V lost 6 bases and J lost 3 bases. CDR3 nucleotides: TGTGCCAGCAGCATGGGACTAGTCTACGAGCAGTACTTC. Its translation is CASSMGLVYEQYF.

This clonotype was seen repeatedly, ten times or more. V and J are TRBV7-2 and TRBJ2-7, with a possible D match to TRBD1 (6 bases). The CDR3 sequence is 13 residues long. Trimming removed 2 bases from V and 3 bases from J, with 8 bases in between. Germline V gene data show CDR1 as SGHTA and CDR2 as FQGNSA. CDR3 bases: TGTGCCAGCAGCTTACTACAGGGCTACGAGCAGTACTTC. The encoded protein is CASSLLQGYEQYF.

This clonotype has a count of ten or more. The chain recombines TRBV10-3 with TRBJ2-1; 9 bases are shared with TRBD1. CDR1 ENHRY and CDR2 SYGVKD come from the germline V gene. The V segment lost 3 bases and the J segment 4 bases; nucleotides outside the gene matches: 7. CDR3 size: 16 residues. CDR3 coding DNA: TGTGCCATCAGTGAACTACAGGGGGCACCTTACAATGAGCAGTTCTTC. It specifies CAISELQGAPYNEQFF.

J is TRBJ1-3 and V is TRBV5-1; 8 bases map to TRBD1. The CDR3 loop spans 16 amino acids. V dropped 4 bases and J dropped 0; count of bases not matched to a gene: 6. From germline, CDR1 is SGHRS and CDR2 YFSETQ. CDR3 residues: CASSGDRFSSGNTIYF. The CDR3 region has the DNA TGCGCCAGCAGCGGGGACAGGTTCAGCTCTGGAAACACCATATATTTT.

V is TRBV7-9 and J is TRBJ1-1; D remains unclear. Germline V gene sequence: CDR1 SEHNR, CDR2 FQNEAQ (reference sequence). V lost 6 bases to trimming and J lost 6 bases, with 17 bases between them. This CDR3 is 14 amino acids long. This CDR3 is CASSRSHPRAEAFF. The DNA for the CDR3 is TGTGCCAGCAGTCGAAGCCATCCCCGCGCTGAAGCTTTCTTT. The full variable domain, its missing parts supplied by reference TRBV7-9 and TRBJ1-1, is DTGVSQNPRHKITKRGQNVTFRCDPISEHNRLYWYRQTLGQGPEFLTYFQNEAQLEKSRLLSDRFSAERPKGSFSTLEIQRTEQGDSAMYLCASSRSHPRAEAFFGQGTRLTVV.

The table lists this clonotype with a few counts. V and J are TRBV20-1 and TRBJ1-6; tentatively, D is TRBD1 (6 bases). This CDR3 has 15 amino acids. Germline values: CDR1 DFQATT, CDR2 SNEGSKA (reference sequence). V shed 5 bases and J shed 10 bases, with 21 bases lying between them. The CDR3 region is CSAESGASFGSPLHF. The DNA for the CDR3 is TGCAGTGCTGAGTCAGGGGCTTCATTTGGATCACCCCTCCACTTT.

This chain uses TRBV7-9 with TRBJ2-7, with 12 nucleotides matching TRBD2. Germline V CDR1 and CDR2: SEHNR, FQNEAQ (reference sequence). V shed 2 bases and J 7 bases; nucleotides not matched to a gene: 6. This CDR3 contains 15 residues. CDR3 nucleotides: TGTGCCAGCAGCTTATCTCTAGCGGGAGGGGGGGAGCAGTACTTC. It codes for CASSLSLAGGGEQYF.

A few counts support this clonotype. V is TRBV29-1 and J is TRBJ2-1; maybe TRBD2 (5 bases). The CDR3 runs 13 residues. Germline V gene sequence: CDR1 SQVTM, CDR2 ANQGSEA. Trimming left V 8 bases short and J 0 bases short, with 11 bases between. The CDR3 DNA reads as TGCAGCTCCGTTCGGGGCTCCTACAATGAGCAGTTCTTC. Translating it yields CSSVRGSYNEQFF.

This clonotype was counted at least ten times. The chain has TRBV20-1 and TRBJ2-5; 13 bases agree with TRBD2. The CDR3 spans 18 residues. The junction had 12 bases not matched to a gene; V was cut back by 4 bases and J by 1 base. The germline CDR1 and CDR2 sequences are DFQATT and SNEGSKA (reference sequence). The CDR3: CSAKPTSGGRSPQETQYF. CDR3 nucleotide sequence: TGCAGTGCTAAACCGACTAGCGGGGGGCGATCACCCCAAGAGACCCAGTACTTC.

This clonotype was seen at least ten times. Mismatch with germline at one junction end may stem from a read error. The CDR3 DNA reads as TGTGCCAGCAGTTACTGGCGGGAGGGCTCCCACGAGCAGTACTTC. Translation: CASSYWREGSHEQYF. This sequence joins TRBV6-2 or TRBV6-3 and TRBJ2-7; 9 bases map to TRBD2. The V gene's germline CDR1 is MNHEY and CDR2 SVGEGT. The CDR3 is 15 residues long.

The chain recombines TRBV19 with TRBJ2-1; a weak D match, TRBD2 (5 bases). CDR1 LNHDA and CDR2 SQIVND come from the germline V gene (reference sequence). Trimming left V 3 bases short and J 12 bases short, with 12 bases between. The CDR3 is 12 amino acids. As DNA, the CDR3 is TGTGCCAGTAGTATTCAGCGGTTTGGGCAGTTCTTC. Its translation: CASSIQRFGQFF.

In regard to this clonotype: One junction end does not reproduce the germline sequence, and a read error may be involved. The chain employs TRBV10-3 and TRBJ2-2; 7 bases line up with TRBD2. The CDR3 runs to 15 residues. CDR1 and CDR2 (germline): ENHRY, SYGVKD. The CDR3 reads CAISESGGHTGELFF. The CDR3, as DNA: TGTGCCATTAGTGAGTCGGGGGGACACACCGGGGAGCTGTTTTTT.

This clonotype showed up many times. The chain uses TRBV29-1 and TRBJ2-1; 7 nucleotides line up with TRBD2. The CDR3 covers 13 residues. The germline CDR1 and CDR2 sequences are SQVTM and ANQGSEA. Trimming removed 7 bases from V and 13 bases from J; junction bases left unmatched: 16. The CDR3 sequence is CSGVKGRPGGQFF. The CDR3 DNA reads as TGCAGCGGGGTAAAGGGGCGTCCGGGAGGACAGTTCTTC.

This clonotype was detected only a few times. The chain recombines TRBV20-1 with TRBJ2-7; unclear D gene. The germline CDR1 and CDR2 sequences are DFQATT and SNEGSKA (reference sequence). V dropped 3 bases and J dropped 1 base, with 7 bases sitting between them. The CDR3 runs to 12 residues. CDR3 bases: TGCAGTGCTAGCACTGAATCCTACGAGCAGTACTTC. It specifies CSASTESYEQYF.

V usage is TRBV6-1 and J usage is TRBJ2-3; TRBD2 matches at 7 bases. J lost 14 bases, V lost 6 bases, and 14 bases had no gene match. CDR1 is MNHNS and CDR2 is SASEGT in the germline V gene. The CDR3 loop spans 13 amino acids. DNA of the CDR3: TGTGCCAGCAGCGGGACTATGTTCCCGGGGCGGTATTTT. It translates to CASSGTMFPGRYF.

This clonotype came up a few times. The rearrangement links TRBV7-2 to TRBJ1-2; tentatively, D is TRBD1 (6 bases). Germline CDR1 is SGHTA and CDR2 is FQGNSA. Between the trimmed V and J ends, which lost 2 bases and 6 bases, there was a span of 13 bases. This CDR3 has 14 residues. The CDR3 protein is CASSLTFGGNGYTF. The CDR3 DNA follows: TGTGCCAGCAGCTTAACGTTCGGGGGCAATGGCTACACCTTC.

There are a few counts of this clonotype. The chain uses TRBV6-5 and TRBJ2-3; 9 nucleotides align to TRBD2. In germline, CDR1 is MNHEY, CDR2 SVGAGI. J lost 0 bases, V lost 6 bases, and 7 bases had no gene match. The CDR3 consists of 16 residues. CDR3 sequence: CASSKSGRPSTDTQYF. CDR3 bases: TGTGCCAGCAGCAAAAGCGGGAGGCCTAGCACAGATACGCAGTATTTT.

The rearrangement links TRBV24-1 to TRBJ1-1; D perhaps matches TRBD1 (5 bases). This CDR3 is built from 13 residues. Germline V gene data show CDR1 as KGHDR and CDR2 as SFDVKD. V was trimmed by 4 bases and J by 5 bases, leaving 10 bases between them. The CDR3, as DNA: TGTGCCACCAGTGACCCGACAGCAACTGAAGCTTTCTTT. This gives the protein CATSDPTATEAFF.

The chain joins TRBV10-3 to TRBJ1-2, with D possibly TRBD1 on 6 matching bases. This CDR3 comprises 14 residues. Germline V lookup: CDR1 ENHRY, CDR2 SYGVKD. With 4 bases removed from V and 6 bases from J, the gap between germline ends came to 15 bases. The CDR3 sequence: CAISALEGVDGYTF. In DNA form, the CDR3 reads TGTGCCATCAGTGCCCTGGAGGGGGTCGATGGCTACACCTTC.

This clonotype turned up a few times. The chain uses TRBV20-1 and TRBJ2-3; tentatively, D is TRBD2 (5 bases). Trimming removed 2 bases at V and 6 bases at J, with 12 bases between. CDR3 length: 13 amino acids. Per the germline V gene, CDR1 is DFQATT and CDR2 is SNEGSKA (reference sequence). The CDR3 nucleotides are TGCAGTGCTAGATCCCTAGCTGGGGATACGCAGTATTTT. Translating it yields CSARSLAGDTQYF.

This clonotype appeared a few times. The chain couples TRBV12-3 or TRBV12-4 to TRBJ2-7; 11 positions agree with TRBD1. The CDR3 is 15 amino acids. The J segment lost 3 bases and the V segment lost 6 bases, leaving 7 bases of the junction unmatched. As DNA, the CDR3 is TGTGCCAGCAGGCCTGGGACAGGGGGGGGCTACGAGCAGTACTTC. Protein: CASRPGTGGGYEQYF.

The CDR3 DNA follows: TGTGCCAGCAGCCTCGGGGAAGACTATGGCTACACCTTC. This gives the protein CASSLGEDYGYTF. The gene calls are TRBV7-9 and TRBJ1-2, with unresolved D. The CDR3 covers 13 residues. Trimming stripped 5 bases from V and 3 bases from J, with 10 bases between. Per the germline V gene, CDR1 is SEHNR and CDR2 is FQNEAQ (reference sequence).